The clone carrying this T cell receptor beta chain was counted a single time. The CDR3 loop spans 17 amino acids. The germline V gene has CDR1 SGHRS and CDR2 YFSETQ. Trimming removed 4 bases from V and 5 bases from J, with 21 bases in between. In the authors' methods: Counts of nucleated cells, estimated from reference gene primer amplification, were obtained. Clones were sequenced by immunoSEQ multiplex PCR, and TCRdb holds only the in-frame ones, with some missing. The V and J calls and the clone size are those of that table, but D and trimming were determined from the DNA. This table holds some 83,000 clones, 84% found once. This record belongs to a study of blood T cell repertoires in COVID-19. At the level of the study: Some COVID-19 samples were acute and others convalescent; all came from the United States, Italy and Spain. Sources were T cells, B-cell-depleted T cells, or PBMCs; the material itself was cDNA or gDNA.

This clonotype was obtained from a man between 45 and 60 years old with acute or convalescent COVID-19. The genes are TRBV5-1 and TRBJ1-4, with a weak D call TRBD1 (6 bases). Sequencing was carried out using peripheral blood. CDR3 protein: CASSLGQADRQNEKLFF. CDR3 DNA sequence: TGCGCCAGCAGCCTGGGTCAGGCGGACAGACAGAATGAAAAACTGTTTTTT.